The 27 T cell receptor beta chains listed next were all sequenced from one sample in a study of cytomegalovirus exposure and HLA in healthy donors. TCRdb's table, derived via immunoSEQ multiplex PCR, lists solely in-frame clones and lacks some. The repertoire has around 70,000 clones, about 93% of them found once; the top ten carry 0.63%. The sequenced sample was PBMCs. These receptors were taken from a woman younger than 30 in good health and CMV-seronegative.

This chain joins TRBV12-5 and TRBJ2-5; 7 bases match TRBD1. There are 16 residues in the CDR3. CDR1 and CDR2 (germline): LGHNT, FRNRAP. V trimming: 6 bases; J trimming: 5 bases; junction bases outside the gene matches: 15. This CDR3 is CASGVGQPTSQETQYF. CDR3 nucleotide sequence: TGTGCTAGTGGGGTGGGACAGCCGACTTCCCAGGAGACCCAGTACTTC.

This chain links TRBV4-1 with TRBJ2-5; 8 bases agree with TRBD1. V was clipped by 3 bases and J by 4 bases; unmatched bases: 4. The CDR3 runs to 14 residues. Germline lookup yields CDR1 MGHRA and CDR2 YSYEKL. The CDR3, as DNA: TGCGCCAGCAGCCAGGATGGACAGGGAGAGACCCAGTACTTC. Amino acid sequence: CASSQDGQGETQYF.

This clone has more than one count but fewer than ten. J is TRBJ1-4 and V is TRBV10-3, with a tentative D call TRBD1 (6 bases). Per the germline V gene, CDR1 is ENHRY and CDR2 is SYGVKD. This CDR3 has 14 residues. V lost 2 bases and J lost 7, with 11 bases in between. The CDR3 DNA is TGTGCCATCAGTGAGACTGGGACAACTGAAAAACTGTTTTTT. Amino acids: CAISETGTTEKLFF.

This chain joins TRBV29-1 and TRBJ2-7, with D possibly matching TRBD1 (6 bases). The CDR3 extends over 13 amino acids. V lost 3 bases, J lost 1 base, and 10 bases lay in between. The germline CDR1 and CDR2 sequences are SQVTM and ANQGSEA. The CDR3 DNA reads TGCAGCGTTGAGGACAGACGATCCTACGAGCAGTACTTC. Translation gives CSVEDRRSYEQYF.

V gene TRBV15 combines with J gene TRBJ2-3; 9 bases are shared with TRBD1. Germline CDR1 is LNHNV and CDR2 is YYDKDF (reference sequence). This CDR3 is 15 amino acids long. V lost 5 bases and J lost 3; bases outside the gene matches: 6. The CDR3 is CATSLRQGGTDTQYF. The CDR3 DNA reads TGTGCCACCAGCTTGCGACAGGGGGGAACAGATACGCAGTATTTT. Based on the CDR3 plus reference TRBV15 and TRBJ2-3, the full variable domain is DAMVIQNPRYQVTQFGKPVTLSCSQTLNHNVMYWYQQKSSQAPKLLFHYYDKDFNNEADTPDNFQSRRPNTSFCFLDIRSPGLGDTAMYLCATSLRQGGTDTQYFGPGTRLTVL.

The chain joins TRBV18 to TRBJ1-4; D might be TRBD1 (6 bases). Deletions cut 4 bases from V and 3 bases from J, with 12 bases between. This CDR3 is 15 amino acids long. Germline loops: CDR1 KGHSH, CDR2 LQKENI. CDR3 sequence: CASSRLQGANEKLFF. The CDR3 DNA reads TGTGCCAGCTCACGTTTACAGGGAGCTAATGAAAAACTGTTTTTT. Full variable domain (missing parts from reference TRBV18 and TRBJ1-4): NAGVMQNPRHLVRRRGQEARLRCSPMKGHSHVYWYRQLPEEGLKFMVYLQKENIIDESGMPKERFSAEFPKEGPSILRIQQVVRGDSAAYFCASSRLQGANEKLFFGSGTQLSVL.

The chain employs TRBV6-1 and TRBJ1-1; D might be TRBD1 (6 bases). Germline V CDR1 and CDR2: MNHNS, SASEGT. V was clipped by 7 bases and J by 0 bases, with 12 bases between them. There are 14 residues in the CDR3. CDR3 DNA: TGTGCCAGCATCCGGACAGAGCTGAACACTGAAGCTTTCTTT. Encoded protein: CASIRTELNTEAFF.

The genes are TRBV9 and TRBJ2-3, with 10 bases aligning to TRBD2. In germline, CDR1 is SGDLS, CDR2 YYNGEE. The CDR3 extends over 15 amino acids. V lost 5 bases to trimming and J lost 3 bases; unmatched junction nucleotides: 6. The CDR3 is CASSIAGGWTDTQYF. CDR3 DNA: TGTGCCAGCAGTATAGCGGGGGGATGGACAGATACGCAGTATTTT. The complete variable domain, with remaining parts taken from reference TRBV9 and TRBJ2-3, reads DSGVTQTPKHLITATGQRVTLRCSPRSGDLSVYWYQQSLDQGLQFLIQYYNGEERAKGNILERFSAQQFPDLHSELNLSSLELGDSALYFCASSIAGGWTDTQYFGPGTRLTVL.

For the CDR3, the DNA is TGTGCCAGCAGTGAAGGGGCAGTCTCGCGGCAGTATTTT. Its protein is CASSEGAVSRQYF. V usage is TRBV6-1 and J usage is TRBJ2-3; D call uncertain. Trimming left V 1 base short and J 11 bases short, with 13 bases between. Germline loops: CDR1 MNHNS, CDR2 SASEGT. CDR3 length equals 13 residues.

The chain employs TRBV11-1 and TRBJ1-2; TRBD1 is a possible D gene (5 bases). The ends were cut back, 3 bases at V and 7 bases at J, with 21 bases in the middle. The CDR3 contains 16 residues. Per germline, CDR1 SGHAT and CDR2 FQDESV (reference sequence). The chain's CDR3 is CASSLGVGASHSGYTF. The CDR3 region has the DNA TGTGCCAGCAGCTTGGGTGTAGGGGCGAGCCATTCTGGCTACACCTTC. Combining the CDR3 with reference TRBV11-1 and TRBJ1-2 gives the whole variable domain EAEVAQSPRYKITEKSQAVAFWCDPISGHATLYWYRQILGQGPELLVQFQDESVVDDSQLPKDRFSAERLKGVDSTLKIQPAELGDSAMYLCASSLGVGASHSGYTFGSGTRLTVV.

V usage is TRBV7-8 and J usage is TRBJ1-5; 7 nucleotides match TRBD1. The CDR3 has 15 residues. Germline CDR1 reads SGHVS; CDR2 reads FQNEAQ. Losses at the gene ends were 5 bases for V and 4 bases for J; bases not matched to a gene: 8. The CDR3 DNA sequence: TGTGCCAGCAGCCCGGTGACAGGGACTAATCAGCCCCAGCATTTT. Its translation is CASSPVTGTNQPQHF. Variable domain in full (rest from reference TRBV7-8 and TRBJ1-5): GAGVSQSPRYKVAKRGQDVALRCDPISGHVSLFWYQQALGQGPEFLTYFQNEAQLDKSGLPSDRFFAERPEGSVSTLKIQRTQQEDSAVYLCASSPVTGTNQPQHFGDGTRLSIL.

This chain joins TRBV11-3 and TRBJ1-1; 8 bases match TRBD1. The CDR3 runs 15 residues. J gave up 6 bases and V 2 bases, and 8 bases lay outside the gene matches. Germline V gene data show CDR1 as SGHNT and CDR2 as YENEEA. CDR3 DNA sequence: TGTGCCAGCAGCTTACACAGGGGGAAGGAGTCTGAAGCTTTCTTT. As protein: CASSLHRGKESEAFF.

CDR3 loop: CASRSPAGTSGANEQFF. The DNA of the CDR3 is TGTGCCAGCAGATCCCCCGCCGGGACTAGCGGGGCGAATGAGCAGTTCTTC. This chain joins TRBV28 and TRBJ2-1; 13 positions agree with TRBD2. This CDR3 has 17 amino acids. CDR1 MDHEN and CDR2 SYDVKM come from the germline V gene. The junction had 12 bases not matched to a gene; V was cut back by 6 bases and J by 7 bases.

The chain recombines TRBV9 with TRBJ1-4; 7 bases map to TRBD1. This CDR3 contains 18 residues. The J segment lost 8 bases and the V segment lost 1 base, leaving 17 bases of the junction unmatched. Germline V CDR1 and CDR2: SGDLS, YYNGEE. CDR3 nucleotide sequence: TGTGCCAGCAGCGTAAATCTCGAAACAGGGGTAGGGACCGAAAAACTGTTTTTT. The encoded protein is CASSVNLETGVGTEKLFF.

The chain links TRBV5-1 to TRBJ2-3; TRBD2 matches 14 bases. The trim removed 3 bases at V and 3 bases at J, leaving 3 bases unmatched. Germline assignment: CDR1 SGHRS and CDR2 YFSETQ. The CDR3 sequence is 16 residues long. This CDR3 reads CASSWGLAGETDTQYF. CDR3 sequence (DNA): TGCGCCAGCAGCTGGGGACTAGCGGGGGAAACAGATACGCAGTATTTT.

In its sample, this clone was seen once. The chain links TRBV7-2 to TRBJ1-4, with a weak D call TRBD1 (5 bases). Per the germline V gene, CDR1 is SGHTA and CDR2 is FQGNSA. This CDR3 contains 14 residues. Trimming took 1 base from V and 8 from J, leaving 11 bases between them. The CDR3 loop is CASSLGWRQEKLFF. DNA of the CDR3: TGTGCCAGCAGCTTAGGGTGGCGACAGGAAAAACTGTTTTTT.

This chain uses TRBV4-3 with TRBJ1-5; 9 bases are shared with TRBD1. This CDR3 comprises 16 residues. The J segment lost 7 bases and the V segment lost 1 base, leaving 8 bases of the junction unmatched. The germline gives CDR1 LGHNA, CDR2 YSLEER. Written as DNA, the CDR3 is TGCGCCAGCAGCCAAGGCGTAGGGACAGGGAACCAGCCCCAGCATTTT. This codes for CASSQGVGTGNQPQHF.

The rearrangement links TRBV21-1 to TRBJ2-4; TRBD1 is the table's D call, not checked against the DNA. TRBV21-1 is noted as a pseudogene. This CDR3 contains 24 residues. The CDR3 loop is CASSKRGSLGDRGLHVIAKNIQYF. CDR3 nucleotide sequence: TGTGCCAGCAGCAAAAGGGGATCTCTAGGGGACAGGGGCCTTCACGTTATAGCCAAAAACATTCAGTACTTC.

The chain joins TRBV7-9 to TRBJ2-5; a weak D match, TRBD2 (6 bases). Germline V gives CDR1 SEHNR, CDR2 FQNEAQ (reference sequence). V was clipped by 7 bases and J by 4 bases, with 16 bases between them. This CDR3 comprises 14 residues. CDR3 coding DNA: TGTGCCAGCAAATTCGGAGCGGGTCGAGAGACCCAGTACTTC. Its protein is CASKFGAGRETQYF.

The genes are TRBV19 and TRBJ1-2, with D hard to call. Trimming shortened V by 5 bases and J by 0 bases, and 19 bases separated the two germline ends. This CDR3 has 17 residues. Germline values: CDR1 LNHDA, CDR2 SQIVND (reference sequence). In DNA, the CDR3 is TGTGCCAGTAGTGTGGGATGGTCGGCGGAGGCTAACTATGGCTACACCTTC. It yields the protein CASSVGWSAEANYGYTF.

This sequence joins TRBV27 and TRBJ1-6, with D possibly TRBD1 on 5 matching bases. The germline CDR1 and CDR2 sequences are MNHEY and SMNVEV (reference sequence). The CDR3 has 15 amino acids. Deletions cut 4 bases from V and 15 bases from J, with 22 bases between. The CDR3 DNA is TGTGCCAGCAGTTACCTCGGACATGGGGTGTATCTCCTCCACTTT. Protein: CASSYLGHGVYLLHF.

The chain employs TRBV14 and TRBJ1-2; TRBD1 matches 9 bases. The germline gives CDR1 SGHDN, CDR2 FVKESK. There are 17 residues in the CDR3. V lost 1 base to trimming and J lost 4 bases; unmatched junction nucleotides: 10. The chain's CDR3 is CASSQGGTGKLVYGYTF. The CDR3 DNA follows: TGTGCCAGCAGCCAAGGTGGGACAGGGAAATTAGTCTATGGCTACACCTTC.

The chain carries TRBV5-4 and TRBJ1-1, with D possibly being TRBD1 (5 bases). Germline-derived CDR1 and CDR2 are SGHNT and YYREEE (reference sequence). V lost 4 bases to trimming and J lost 4 bases, with 14 bases between them. The length of the CDR3 is 14 residues. CDR3 residues: CASSPRGGTTEAFF. The DNA of the CDR3 is TGTGCCAGCAGCCCGCGGGGGGGTACCACTGAAGCTTTCTTT.

The genes are TRBV12-5 and TRBJ2-2, with 11 bases aligning to TRBD2. CDR3 size: 18 residues. J was trimmed by 7 bases and V by 1 base; bases with no gene match: 11. CDR1 is LGHNT, CDR2 FRNRAP, per germline. The CDR3 DNA follows: TGTGCTAGTGGTTTGGCGGATCTAGCGGGGGGCCGATACGGGGAGCTGTTTTTT. Its protein product is CASGLADLAGGRYGELFF.

This clone is a singleton in its sample. The V and J genes are TRBV6-5 and TRBJ2-7; 7 nucleotides agree with TRBD1. The CDR3 totals 13 residues. With V trimmed by 7 bases and J by 6 bases, 9 bases remained unmatched. From germline, CDR1 is MNHEY and CDR2 SVGAGI. In nucleotides, the CDR3 is TGTGCCAGCAAAACACAGGGGTACATCGAGCAGTACTTC. This translates into CASKTQGYIEQYF.

J is TRBJ1-1 and V is TRBV5-1; no clear D. CDR1 and CDR2 (germline): SGHRS, YFSETQ. V dropped 0 bases and J dropped 7 bases, with 10 bases sitting between them. The CDR3 has 13 amino acids. The CDR3 bases are TGCGCCAGCAGCTTGGGGGTTGGGAGTGAAGCTTTCTTT. It encodes CASSLGVGSEAFF.

The genes are TRBV7-2 and TRBJ2-7; 7 bases agree with TRBD1. In germline, CDR1 is SGHTA, CDR2 FQGNSA. The V gene end was trimmed by 5 bases and the J gene end by 6 bases; junction bases not matched to a gene: 13. The CDR3 spans 15 residues. CDR3 sequence: CASSPRQGGYAEQYF. CDR3 sequence (DNA): TGTGCCAGCAGCCCGAGACAGGGCGGCTATGCCGAGCAGTACTTC.